Listed here are 16 T cell receptor beta chains from one sample, sequenced in a study of patients and donors after allogeneic stem cell transplantation. One entry per CDR3 protein results from TCRdb running MiXCR on the RT-PCR reads. The repertoire holds about 160,000 distinct CDR3 sequences, with 20% to 25% as singletons. Sequencing used blood, either unsorted or a sorted T cell fraction (not recorded which). These receptors were collected from a human donor who was either an allogeneic HSCT recipient or a stem cell or donor lymphocyte infusion donor (not recorded which). It is not recorded whose cells these are; they may come from a transplant donor.

This clonotype was seen a handful of times. This chain links TRBV7-9 with TRBJ1-2; D is ambiguous. Trimming left V 3 bases short and J 0 bases short, with 11 bases between. CDR3 length: 15 residues. Germline CDR1 is SEHNR and CDR2 is FQNEAQ (reference sequence). CDR3 coding DNA: TGTGCCAGCAGCTTCCCCCAGATTTCTAACTATGGCTACACCTTC. Protein sequence: CASSFPQISNYGYTF.

The V call is TRBV5-1, the J call TRBJ1-1, with D unresolved. Trimming left V 5 bases short and J 6 bases short, with 20 bases between. CDR1 and CDR2 from the germline V gene are SGHRS and YFSETQ. The CDR3 totals 15 residues. CDR3 sequence: CASRIGPGLRAEAFF. CDR3 in DNA: TGCGCCAGCAGGATTGGGCCTGGGTTGCGCGCTGAAGCTTTCTTT.

This clonotype has just a few counts. The chain joins TRBV12-3 or TRBV12-4 to TRBJ1-6, with unresolved D. The CDR3 is 15 residues long. Deletions cut 5 bases from V and 0 bases from J, with 8 bases between. The DNA of the CDR3 is TGTGCCAGCAGTCCAGAGAGCTCCTATAATTCACCCCTCCACTTT. Protein: CASSPESSYNSPLHF.

This chain joins TRBV15 and TRBJ2-1; 9 nucleotides align to TRBD1. The junction had 10 bases not matched to a gene; V was cut back by 0 bases and J by 10 bases. The CDR3 loop spans 16 amino acids. CDR1 LNHNV and CDR2 YYDKDF come from the germline V gene (reference sequence). The CDR3 nucleotides are TGTGCCACCAGCAGAGATAAGGAACAGGGGGCGCGAGAGCAGTTCTTC. It translates to CATSRDKEQGAREQFF.

This clonotype has just a few counts. V and J are TRBV20-1 and TRBJ1-5, with a tentative D call TRBD1 (5 bases). Germline V gene sequence: CDR1 DFQATT, CDR2 SNEGSKA (reference sequence). V lost 3 bases, J lost 2 bases, and 5 bases lay in between. This CDR3 contains 12 residues. CDR3 in DNA: TGCAGTGCTAGCAGGGGCAATCAGCCCCAGCATTTT. Protein product: CSASRGNQPQHF.

The chain joins TRBV24-1 to TRBJ2-2, with TRBD2 identical over 8 bases. Per germline, CDR1 KGHDR and CDR2 SFDVKD. Losses at the gene ends were 8 bases for V and 5 bases for J; bases not matched to a gene: 6. The CDR3 has 14 residues. The CDR3 DNA follows: TGTGCCACCACCAGCGGGAGTAGTACCGGGGAGCTGTTTTTT. Encoded protein: CATTSGSSTGELFF.

This clonotype has just a few counts. The chain employs TRBV20-1 and TRBJ2-5; D is unclear. The CDR3 is 13 amino acids. The V gene lost 0 bases and the J gene lost 2 bases, with 7 bases spanning the gap. Germline V gene lookup returns CDR1 DFQATT and CDR2 SNEGSKA (reference sequence). In DNA, the CDR3 is TGCAGTGCTAGAGATTTTGGGCAAGAGACCCAGTACTTC. It codes for CSARDFGQETQYF.

The gene calls are TRBV10-3 and TRBJ2-2, with D hard to call. With 3 bases removed from V and 1 base from J, the gap between germline ends came to 15 bases. This CDR3 is built from 17 residues. The germline V gene encodes CDR1 ENHRY and CDR2 SYGVKD. The CDR3 loop is CAISDSLGSGNTGELFF. In DNA, the CDR3 is TGTGCCATCAGTGACTCGCTAGGCTCGGGGAACACCGGGGAGCTGTTTTTT.

Only one count was recorded for this clonotype. The J gene is TRBJ2-3, the V gene TRBV5-1, with TRBD2 matching 10 bases. CDR1 is SGHRS, CDR2 YFSETQ, per germline. V dropped 4 bases and J dropped 7; count of bases not matched to a gene: 6. This CDR3 comprises 14 residues. The CDR3 region is CASSPAGGFYTQYF. In DNA, the CDR3 is TGCGCCAGCAGCCCAGCGGGGGGGTTCTATACGCAGTATTTT. Using reference TRBV5-1 and TRBJ2-3 for the parts outside the CDR3, the full variable domain is KAGVTQTPRYLIKTRGQQVTLSCSPISGHRSVSWYQQTPGQGLQFLFEYFSETQRNKGNFPGRFSGRQFSNSRSEMNVSTLELGDSALYLCASSPAGGFYTQYFGPGTRLTVL.

This clonotype has just a few counts. The chain has TRBV15 and TRBJ2-2; D tentatively fits TRBD1 or TRBD2 (5 bases each). CDR1 LNHNV and CDR2 YYDKDF come from the germline V gene (reference sequence). V dropped 5 bases and J dropped 5 bases, with 15 bases sitting between them. This CDR3 has 15 amino acids. This chain's CDR3 is CATSSPPGATGELFF. CDR3 bases: TGTGCCACCAGCTCCCCCCCCGGGGCTACCGGGGAGCTGTTTTTT. The variable domain in full, with the rest retrieved from reference TRBV15 and TRBJ2-2, is DAMVIQNPRYQVTQFGKPVTLSCSQTLNHNVMYWYQQKSSQAPKLLFHYYDKDFNNEADTPDNFQSRRPNTSFCFLDIRSPGLGDTAMYLCATSSPPGATGELFFGEGSRLTVL.

This clonotype ranks as medium-sized. Here the CDR3 reads CASSPRWASQGTEAFF. The CDR3 nucleotides are TGTGCCAGCAGTCCCAGGTGGGCTAGTCAAGGCACTGAAGCTTTCTTT. This chain uses TRBV7-2 with TRBJ1-1; the D is unclear. This CDR3 has 16 residues. Germline V gene sequence: CDR1 SGHTA, CDR2 FQGNSA. V dropped 6 bases and J dropped 4 bases, with 21 bases sitting between them.

In its sample, this clonotype was seen a few times. The rearrangement links TRBV7-2 to TRBJ2-7; 8 bases line up with TRBD2. The CDR3 has 13 residues. Germline V gene sequence: CDR1 SGHTA, CDR2 FQGNSA. The V segment lost 9 bases and the J segment 3 bases; nucleotides outside the gene matches: 7. The CDR3 protein is CASTTSGNYEQYF. The DNA of the CDR3 is TGTGCCAGTACCACTAGCGGTAACTACGAGCAGTACTTC.

V gene TRBV14 combines with J gene TRBJ2-1; 7 bases match TRBD1. The length of the CDR3 is 15 residues. The V gene's germline CDR1 is SGHDN and CDR2 FVKESK. The junction had 5 bases not matched to a gene; V was cut back by 3 bases and J by 3 bases. The CDR3 DNA follows: TGTGCCAGCAGCCAGGTTTCAGGGGGCTACAATGAGCAGTTCTTC. Amino acids: CASSQVSGGYNEQFF.

This clonotype was seen only a few times. The chain uses TRBV20-1 and TRBJ1-5; TRBD1 matches at 8 bases. Trimming removed 5 bases from V and 2 bases from J; junction bases left unmatched: 8. CDR1 is DFQATT and CDR2 is SNEGSKA in the germline V gene (reference sequence). This CDR3 comprises 15 residues. The CDR3 sequence is CSAEGQEGGNQPQHF. The CDR3 DNA reads TGCAGTGCTGAGGGACAGGAAGGCGGCAATCAGCCCCAGCATTTT.

The chain carries TRBV29-1 and TRBJ1-1, with TRBD1 as a possible D gene (6 bases). The germline CDR1 and CDR2 sequences are SQVTM and ANQGSEA. The CDR3 extends over 11 amino acids. V was shortened by 4 bases and J by 4 bases, with 7 bases between the two germline ends. CDR3 in DNA: TGCAGCGTTGCAGGGGCCACTGAAGCTTTCTTT. Its translation is CSVAGATEAFF.

This clonotype has only a few counts. CDR3 DNA sequence: TGCGCCAGCAGCCCCCCGTGGGATACGCAGTATTTT. This sequence encodes CASSPPWDTQYF. The chain couples TRBV5-1 to TRBJ2-3; unclear D gene. The germline V gene encodes CDR1 SGHRS and CDR2 YFSETQ. The CDR3 totals 12 residues. Between the trimmed V and J ends, which lost 4 bases and 6 bases, there was a span of 9 bases.